The 25 T cell receptor beta chains below were found in one sample sequenced in a study of T cells expressing NK-cell markers. TCRdb re-called the 5' RACE reads; every CDR3 protein appears as one record, without DNA. The clone table shows some 440,000 distinct CDR3 sequences, with the ten largest holding approximately 1.5%. Input material: blood T cells: a sorted CD56 or NKG2C T cell subset, CD4+ or CD8+ T cells, or bulk PBMC T cells (not recorded which). These TCRs come from a woman in her fifties or sixties in good health.

The V and J genes are TRBV5-1 and TRBJ2-3; the TCRdb call, TRBD1, lacks DNA for checking. Germline loops: CDR1 SGHRS, CDR2 YFSETQ. The CDR3 loop spans 14 amino acids. CDR3: CASSSGLSRDPQYF. The full variable domain, with the rest looked up from reference TRBV5-1 and TRBJ2-3, is KAGVTQTPRYLIKTRGQQVTLSCSPISGHRSVSWYQQTPGQGLQFLFEYFSETQRNKGNFPGRFSGRQFSNSRSEMNVSTLELGDSALYLCASSSGLSRDPQYFGPGTRLTVL.

V is TRBV10-2 and J is TRBJ2-7; the TCRdb D gene call, TRBD1, has no DNA to confirm it. Germline loops: CDR1 WSHSY, CDR2 SAAADI. This CDR3 has 11 amino acids. The CDR3 here is CASSATDEQYF.

The chain uses TRBV11-1 and TRBJ2-7; TCRdb reports TRBD2, a call that lacks DNA to check it against. Germline CDR1 and CDR2: SGHAT and FQDESV (reference sequence). This CDR3 is 18 amino acids long. The chain's CDR3 is CASSFGTSGGNHIFEQYF.

This chain connects TRBV4-1 to TRBJ2-2; TCRdb returns TRBD2, unconfirmable since there is no DNA. Per germline, CDR1 MGHRA and CDR2 YSYEKL. This CDR3 is built from 17 residues. The chain's CDR3 is CASSHDKLAGVVGELFF.

The J gene is TRBJ1-1, the V gene TRBV27; TCRdb's D call of TRBD1 is untestable without DNA. The CDR3 contains 16 residues. Germline assignment: CDR1 MNHEY and CDR2 SMNVEV (reference sequence). The chain's CDR3 is CASRLRQGGFGTEAFF.

V is TRBV21-1 and J is TRBJ1-2; TCRdb gives TRBD1 as the D gene, but with no DNA this cannot be confirmed. TRBV21-1 counts as a pseudogene. The CDR3 contains 18 residues. The CDR3 sequence: CASSKVAREKFRSYGYTF.

The gene calls are TRBV7-8 and TRBJ2-7; the D call of TRBD1 rests on TCRdb alone, since no DNA is present to check it. From germline, CDR1 is SGHVS and CDR2 FQNEAQ. This CDR3 spans 14 amino acids. CDR3 protein: CASSHRDRSYEQYF. Looking up the rest from reference TRBV7-8 and TRBJ2-7 gives the full variable domain: GAGVSQSPRYKVAKRGQDVALRCDPISGHVSLFWYQQALGQGPEFLTYFQNEAQLDKSGLPSDRFFAERPEGSVSTLKIQRTQQEDSAVYLCASSHRDRSYEQYFGPGTRLTVT.

The chain uses TRBV19 and TRBJ2-1; TCRdb's assignment of TRBD1 cannot be checked, as there is no DNA. Germline V gene data show CDR1 as LNHDA and CDR2 as SQIVND (reference sequence). The length of the CDR3 is 13 residues. CDR3 sequence: CASNGQNYNEQFF.

This chain joins TRBV2 and TRBJ1-2; the D gene TCRdb calls, TRBD1, cannot be checked with no DNA. The germline CDR1 and CDR2 sequences are SNHLY and FYNNEI. This CDR3 is 16 amino acids long. Here the CDR3 reads CASSEGTGRLVYGYTF.

V gene TRBV5-1 combines with J gene TRBJ2-3; the TCRdb call, TRBD2, lacks DNA for checking. Per the germline V gene, CDR1 is SGHRS and CDR2 is YFSETQ. This CDR3 region has 19 residues. CDR3 loop: CASSPSGLAGEYSTDTQYF.

The chain has TRBV18 and TRBJ2-1. CDR1 KGHSH and CDR2 LQKENI come from the germline V gene. CDR3 size: 13 residues. The CDR3 spells CASSPLNQDEQFF.

The rearrangement links TRBV5-6 to TRBJ2-3; TCRdb outputs TRBD2, but without DNA this stays unchecked. In germline, CDR1 is SGHDT, CDR2 YYEEEE. The CDR3 runs to 16 residues. The CDR3 reads CASSLPGLAAADTQYF.

V gene TRBV5-6 combines with J gene TRBJ2-1; TCRdb calls TRBD2, which cannot be checked without DNA. This CDR3 region has 15 residues. The germline gives CDR1 SGHDT, CDR2 YYEEEE. This CDR3 reads CASSYLAGKNDEQFF. Supplemented by reference TRBV5-6 and TRBJ2-1, the full variable domain reads DAGVTQSPTHLIKTRGQQVTLRCSPKSGHDTVSWYQQALGQGPQFIFQYYEEEERQRGNFPDRFSGHQFPNYSSELNVNALLLGDSALYLCASSYLAGKNDEQFFGPGTRLTVL.

The rearrangement links TRBV4-2 to TRBJ1-2. CDR3 length: 14 residues. CDR1 is LGHNA and CDR2 is YNFKEQ in the germline V gene. The CDR3 reads CASSQVVAGGGYTF.

The chain is built from TRBV13 and TRBJ2-2. The germline V gene encodes CDR1 PRHDT and CDR2 FYEKMQ (reference sequence). The CDR3 covers 17 residues. This CDR3 is CASSLAPGITNTGELFF.

The chain combines TRBV9 with TRBJ1-2; the D gene TCRdb calls, TRBD1, cannot be checked with no DNA. This CDR3 spans 15 amino acids. Germline CDR1 is SGDLS and CDR2 is YYNGEE. Here the CDR3 reads CASSVGAGGLYGYTF.

This chain connects TRBV5-1 to TRBJ2-6; TCRdb selects TRBD1, and the lack of DNA leaves this call unchecked. The CDR3 has 18 residues. The germline V gene encodes CDR1 SGHRS and CDR2 YFSETQ. The CDR3 reads CASSQWAGVFTGANVLTF.

The V gene is TRBV10-3, the J gene TRBJ1-2; lacking DNA, the TRBD1 call made by TCRdb goes unchecked. The length of the CDR3 is 16 residues. Germline lookup yields CDR1 ENHRY and CDR2 SYGVKD. CDR3 sequence reads: CAISESTPGTGSGYTF.

The genes are TRBV24-1 and TRBJ2-1; the D call of TRBD2 rests on TCRdb alone, since no DNA is present to check it. The germline CDR1 and CDR2 sequences are KGHDR and SFDVKD. The CDR3 has 18 amino acids. The CDR3 loop reads CATSGGTSGRALDNEQFF.

This chain links TRBV11-2 with TRBJ2-2. This CDR3 region has 11 residues. Germline V lookup: CDR1 SGHAT, CDR2 FQNNGV. CDR3 loop: CASSRSGELFF.

This chain joins TRBV2 and TRBJ1-5. This CDR3 has 14 amino acids. Germline-derived CDR1 and CDR2 are SNHLY and FYNNEI. The CDR3 is CASQGPRRDQPQHF.

V usage is TRBV11-3 and J usage is TRBJ1-6. Germline V CDR1 and CDR2: SGHNT, YENEEA. This CDR3 is built from 14 residues. CDR3 loop: CASSGVAENSPLHF.

The chain joins TRBV29-1 to TRBJ1-6. The CDR3 is made up of 13 amino acids. The germline gives CDR1 SQVTM, CDR2 ANQGSEA. CDR3 region: CSVVEHLNSPLHF. The full variable domain, rest sourced from reference TRBV29-1 and TRBJ1-6, is SAVISQKPSRDICQRGTSLTIQCQVDSQVTMMFWYRQQPGQSLTLIATANQGSEATYESGFVIDKFPISRPNLTFSTLTVSNMSPEDSSIYLCSVVEHLNSPLHFGNGTRLTVT.

This sequence joins TRBV12-3 or TRBV12-4 and TRBJ2-1; checking the TCRdb D call of TRBD1 is not possible without DNA. This CDR3 region has 13 residues. CDR3 amino acids: CASSGRGSNEQFF.

The rearrangement joins TRBV5-1 to TRBJ2-5; TCRdb's D gene call, TRBD2, goes unchecked for lack of DNA. CDR3 size: 16 residues. Germline V gene sequence: CDR1 SGHRS, CDR2 YFSETQ. The CDR3 spells CASSSPRRTIQETQYF. The full variable domain, completed using reference TRBV5-1 and TRBJ2-5, is KAGVTQTPRYLIKTRGQQVTLSCSPISGHRSVSWYQQTPGQGLQFLFEYFSETQRNKGNFPGRFSGRQFSNSRSEMNVSTLELGDSALYLCASSSPRRTIQETQYFGPGTRLLVL.